Listed below are T cell receptor beta chains from one sample, sequenced in a study of T cells in Graves' hyperthyroidism and ophthalmopathy. TCRdb reprocessed the multiplex PCR reads via MiXCR and lists one record per CDR3 protein. The sample carries a few hundred thousand distinct CDR3 sequences, about a sixth recorded once. The sample comprised blood. These receptors were collected from a woman under 40 with Graves' hyperthyroidism. The CDR3 runs from the conserved cysteine through the conserved F or W. The D gene is left open where the match is weak. Size is stated for part of the rows, as once, few or many counts, or as a class when the clone is expanded.

D	V	size	J	DNA	CDR3
TRBD2	TRBV11-2	-	TRBJ2-3	TGTGCCAGCAGCATAGCGGGAGGACCAGATACGCAGTATTTT	CASSIAGGPDTQYF
TRBD1	TRBV6-1	-	TRBJ1-2	TGTGCCAGCAGTGGGCCGACTGACAGGGGAGTTTACTATGGCTACACCTTC	CASSGPTDRGVYYGYTF
-	TRBV3-1	-	TRBJ1-3	TGTGCCAGCAGCCAAGGACAGAGAAACACCATATATTTT	CASSQGQRNTIYF
TRBD1	TRBV20-1	many	TRBJ1-2	TGCAGTGCTTACGACAGGGGACACTATGGCTACACCTTC	CSAYDRGHYGYTF
-	TRBV5-1	many	TRBJ1-2	TGCGCCAGCAGCTTGGGGAGTAACTATGGCTACACCTTC	CASSLGSNYGYTF
-	TRBV19	-	TRBJ1-3	TGTGCCAGTAGTATCGGGCCAGGGGCCGCAGAATCTGGAAACACCATATATTTT	CASSIGPGAAESGNTIYF
TRBD1	TRBV12-3/TRBV12-4	-	TRBJ1-5	TGTGCCAGCAGTCCCAGGGGGCCGGGGCAGCCCCAGCATTTT	CASSPRGPGQPQHF
TRBD1	TRBV5-5	many	TRBJ1-1	TGTGCCAGCAGCCCCGCTGGGCAGGGGGCGAGTGAAGCTTTCTTT	CASSPAGQGASEAFF
-	TRBV6-2/TRBV6-3	-	TRBJ2-3	TGTGCCAGCCAACACCCACCCACAGATACGCAGTATTTT	CASQHPPTDTQYF
-	TRBV7-2	-	TRBJ2-7	TGTGCCAGCAGCTTAGGTTTAGGGCAGCAGTACTTC	CASSLGLGQQYF
TRBD2	TRBV19	-	TRBJ2-3	TGTGCCAGTAGGAGAGCGGGAGAACATACAGATACGCAGTATTTT	CASRRAGEHTDTQYF
TRBD2	TRBV7-9	many	TRBJ2-5	TGTGCCAGCAGCTTAGTAGTCCGGACTAGCGGGGGAAGAGAGACCCAGTACTTC	CASSLVVRTSGGRETQYF
-	TRBV5-1	many	TRBJ1-4	TGCGCCAGCAGCTTGATGGCAGTAAATGAAAAACTGTTTTTT	CASSLMAVNEKLFF
TRBD1	TRBV19	few	TRBJ2-1	TGTGCCAGTAGTCGGACAGGGGGCCCACTTACCTACAATGAGCAGTTCTTC	CASSRTGGPLTYNEQFF
TRBD1	TRBV5-5	many	TRBJ2-2	TGTGCCAGCAGCCCCTGGACAGGGGGCTCCGGGGAGCTGTTTTTT	CASSPWTGGSGELFF
-	TRBV18	-	TRBJ2-2	TGTGCCAGCTCACTCAAGACAGCAGAAAACACCGGGGAGCTGTTTTTT	CASSLKTAENTGELFF